This section outlines one TCR beta chain sequence together with its context. Its antigen remains undetermined. One base away there is no much larger clone; base qualities are not given. Receptor amplification or capture employed the immunoSEQ multiplex PCR assay. Drawn from immuneACCESS, this table holds only the in-frame rearrangements with V and J called that TCRdb kept. Clones are partly lost; checked studies trace under half to an unresolved V gene and leave the rest unexplained. This sample has 100,000 or so clones in its table, and around 89% of those were observed once. The ten largest clonotypes hold 7.8% of the sample. This entry is derived from a study of control samples from healthy donors and cancer patients (TCRdb year 2020). Deletion took 3 bases off V and 7 bases off J, with a span of 9 bases between the germline ends. Sequences ENHRY (CDR1) and SYGVKD (CDR2) are obtained from the germline V gene. The CDR3 has 12 amino acids, counting the end cysteine and phenylalanine. Only the CDR3 portion is preserved as DNA: 36 bases, with reading frame beginning at the first base.

Sequencing used blood. This receptor was identified in a man in his thirties or forties in good health. The chain joins TRBV10-3 to TRBJ1-2, with the D gene uncertain. The sequenced DNA is TGTGCCATCAGTGAACTTGGTCTTGGCTACACCTTC. Its translation is CAISELGLGYTF.